Sequencing of this T cell receptor (beta chain) was carried out in a study of siplizumab effects on memory and regulatory T cells. Study-level points and caveats: Reactions containing siplizumab showed mappable alloreactive CD4+ clones averaging around 70% Treg-derived, versus approximately 28% in controls. Siplizumab led to significantly less abundant alloreactive sequences that could be traced back to unstimulated CD4+ memory cells.

V was pared by 0 bases and J by 6 bases, with 2 bases of the junction left unmatched. In germline, CDR1 is SGDLS, CDR2 YYNGEE. The CDR3 length is 14 residues. Note on this clone: Its cognate antigen is unknown.

Generated by immunoSEQ multiplex PCR, the TCRdb table keeps only in-frame clones and is missing some. This table has some 100,000 clones, around 95% appearing once. The J gene is TRBJ2-7, the V gene TRBV9; TRBD2 matches at 11 bases. This receptor was taken from a human donor in good health. The sample was naive CD4+ T cells sorted from blood. The CDR3 bases are TGTGCCAGCAGCGTAGATGGACTAGCGGGCGAGCAGTACTTC. This sequence encodes CASSVDGLAGEQYF.